A single sample gave rise to the 30 T cell receptor beta chains below, sequenced in a study of OX40 agonist ivuxolimab in advanced cancers. TCRdb's copy holds only in-frame clones and misses some; the assay was immunoSEQ multiplex PCR. The profile shows about 80,000 clones, around 90% of them singletons. Sample: CD4+ or CD8+ T cells sorted from blood, taken in a trial of the OX40 agonist ivuxolimab. The receptors here all came from an adult with an advanced solid tumor such as melanoma, head and neck, liver or kidney cancer.

The V gene is TRBV10-2, the J gene TRBJ2-3; D gene ambiguous. Germline V CDR1 and CDR2: WSHSY, SAAADI. The CDR3 extends over 14 amino acids. V lost 6 bases to trimming and J lost 3 bases, with 13 bases between them. CDR3 region: CASSPSRLTDTQYF. The CDR3, as DNA: TGCGCCAGCAGCCCCAGCCGCCTGACAGATACGCAGTATTTT.

The J gene is TRBJ2-1, the V gene TRBV5-1, with a tentative D call TRBD2 (5 bases). The germline V and J ends were trimmed by 0 bases and 7 bases, with 11 bases remaining between them. Germline lookup yields CDR1 SGHRS and CDR2 YFSETQ. This CDR3 region has 14 residues. The CDR3 loop reads CASSLARGKNEQFF. Written as DNA, the CDR3 is TGCGCCAGCAGCTTGGCACGGGGTAAAAATGAGCAGTTCTTC.

CDR3 sequence: CASSFQDRSEAFF. CDR3 nucleotides: TGTGCCAGCAGCTTCCAGGACAGGAGTGAAGCTTTCTTT. This chain uses TRBV5-6 with TRBJ1-1; 7 bases are a match to TRBD1. The ends lost 2 bases at V and 7 bases at J; junction bases unmatched: 5. CDR3 length: 13 residues. Germline assignment: CDR1 SGHDT and CDR2 YYEEEE.

In DNA, the CDR3 is TGTGCCAGCAGTGACAGGGATGGGAACTATGGCTACACCTTC. It codes for CASSDRDGNYGYTF. The chain uses TRBV6-5 and TRBJ1-2; 7 bases map to TRBD1. The V and J ends lost 5 bases and 2 bases, in that order; junction bases with no gene match: 5. The germline gives CDR1 MNHEY, CDR2 SVGAGI. There are 14 residues in the CDR3.

The rearrangement uses TRBV6-1 and TRBJ2-2; no reliable D call. Germline V lookup: CDR1 MNHNS, CDR2 SASEGT. The V end lost 6 bases, the J end lost 1 base, and 9 bases lay between the germline ends. The CDR3 totals 14 residues. CDR3 bases: TGTGCCAGCAGCCTAGTGGGGAACACCGGGGAGCTGTTTTTT. It is translated as CASSLVGNTGELFF.

This chain links TRBV6-5 with TRBJ1-5; possibly TRBD1 for D (5 bases). The ends were cut back, 6 bases at V and 4 bases at J, with 10 bases in the middle. The length of the CDR3 is 13 residues. In germline, CDR1 is MNHEY, CDR2 SVGAGI. The CDR3 loop reads CASSNGGNQPQHF. The CDR3 bases are TGTGCCAGCAGCAACGGGGGGAATCAGCCCCAGCATTTT.

J is TRBJ1-2 and V is TRBV2; D is perhaps TRBD1 (5 bases). Trimming took off 6 bases at V and 0 bases at J, with 14 bases between the two ends. The V gene's germline CDR1 is SNHLY and CDR2 FYNNEI. This CDR3 spans 15 amino acids. Here the CDR3 reads CASRATGAANYGYTF. As DNA, the CDR3 is TGTGCCAGCAGGGCAACAGGAGCAGCTAACTATGGCTACACCTTC.

The genes are TRBV6-5 and TRBJ1-2, with 10 bases matching TRBD1. The germline V gene encodes CDR1 MNHEY and CDR2 SVGAGI. CDR3 length: 14 amino acids. The ends lost 2 bases at V and 8 bases at J; junction bases unmatched: 5. The CDR3 DNA follows: TGTGCCAGCAGTTACCGGGACAGGGGACGCGGCTACACCTTC. Encoded protein: CASSYRDRGRGYTF.

The chain carries TRBV7-9 and TRBJ2-7, with 7 bases aligning to TRBD1. The junction had 12 bases not matched to a gene; V was cut back by 5 bases and J by 2 bases. The CDR3 contains 16 residues. The germline V gene encodes CDR1 SEHNR and CDR2 FQNEAQ (reference sequence). The CDR3, as DNA: TGTGCCAGCAGCGTACCAGGGACAGCAGTAACCTACGAGCAGTACTTC. Its protein product is CASSVPGTAVTYEQYF.

CDR3 residues: CASSNMEPQHF. CDR3 DNA: TGTGCCAGTAGTAATATGGAGCCCCAGCATTTT. The genes are TRBV19 and TRBJ1-5; D gene unclear. Trimming stripped 4 bases from V and 8 bases from J, with 6 bases between. The CDR3 totals 11 residues. Germline-derived CDR1 and CDR2 are LNHDA and SQIVND (reference sequence).

This chain links TRBV19 with TRBJ1-6; no clear D gene. From germline, CDR1 is LNHDA and CDR2 SQIVND (reference sequence). V gave up 6 bases and J gave up 10 bases, with 10 bases separating them. This CDR3 comprises 12 residues. The CDR3 region has the DNA TGTGCCAGTAGGGCCTCCGGGTCACCCCTCCACTTT. Its protein is CASRASGSPLHF.

The chain links TRBV18 to TRBJ1-2; 9 bases are a match to TRBD1. This CDR3 is built from 13 residues. V was clipped by 4 bases and J by 8 bases; unmatched bases: 5. Germline CDR1 is KGHSH and CDR2 is LQKENI. CDR3 protein: CASSQGQGLGYTF. For the CDR3, the DNA is TGTGCCAGCTCACAAGGACAGGGGTTGGGCTACACCTTC.

Comments on this clone: Other DNA sequences in the sample encode the same CDR3. The chain joins TRBV4-3 to TRBJ1-4; TRBD1 is a possible D gene (5 bases). CDR3 size: 15 residues. Per the germline V gene, CDR1 is LGHNA and CDR2 is YSLEER. The ends were cut back, 1 base at V and 8 bases at J, with 14 bases in the middle. This chain's CDR3 is CASSQGGRGGEKLFF. The CDR3 DNA reads TGCGCCAGCAGCCAAGGGGGAAGGGGAGGGGAAAAACTGTTTTTT.

This chain connects TRBV18 to TRBJ2-5; 14 bases align to TRBD2. After removal of 4 bases from V and 0 bases from J, the junction contained 4 bases not matched to a gene. This CDR3 is built from 17 residues. Germline CDR1 reads KGHSH; CDR2 reads LQKENI. The CDR3 coding sequence is TGTGCCAGCTCACGGACTAGCGGGGGGCTCAACCAAGAGACCCAGTACTTC. Its protein is CASSRTSGGLNQETQYF.

The chain combines TRBV28 with TRBJ2-5; 7 nucleotides agree with TRBD2. The CDR3 has 14 amino acids. CDR1 MDHEN and CDR2 SYDVKM come from the germline V gene. With 7 bases clipped from V and 5 bases from J, the junction kept 10 bases outside the gene matches. Here the CDR3 reads CASTPGGRGETQYF. The CDR3, as DNA: TGTGCCAGCACACCCGGGGGGAGAGGTGAGACCCAGTACTTC. Combining the CDR3 with reference TRBV28 and TRBJ2-5 gives the whole variable domain DVKVTQSSRYLVKRTGEKVFLECVQDMDHENMFWYRQDPGLGLRLIYFSYDVKMKEKGDIPEGYSVSREKKERFSLILESASTNQTSMYLCASTPGGRGETQYFGPGTRLLVL.

The V call is TRBV21-1, the J call TRBJ2-5; the table calls TRBD1, which could not be checked here. TRBV21-1 is a documented pseudogene. The CDR3 has 16 amino acids. CDR3 nucleotide sequence: TGTGCCAGCAGCAAAGAGGGACAGGGGGCTCAAGAGACCCAGTACTTC. It is translated as CASSKEGQGAQETQYF.

On this clone itself: Compared with germline, one end of the junction differs, possibly owing to a read error. The rearrangement links TRBV6-1 to TRBJ2-3; D is ambiguous. CDR3 length: 10 amino acids. CDR1 is MNHNS, CDR2 SASEGT, per germline. CDR3 region: CASSEFEFFF. The DNA for the CDR3 is TGTGCCAGCAGTGAATTCGAATTCTTCTTT.

V gene TRBV7-2 combines with J gene TRBJ1-5; D is uncertain. The germline V and J ends were trimmed by 3 bases and 5 bases, with 11 bases remaining between them. In germline, CDR1 is SGHTA, CDR2 FQGNSA. The CDR3 loop spans 14 amino acids. This CDR3 reads CASSLLDGYQPQHF. Here the CDR3 DNA reads TGTGCCAGCAGCTTGTTGGACGGCTATCAGCCCCAGCATTTT.

This chain links TRBV10-3 with TRBJ2-1, with 15 bases matching TRBD2. Trimming removed 3 bases from V and 12 bases from J; junction bases left unmatched: 6. The germline CDR1 and CDR2 sequences are ENHRY and SYGVKD. CDR3 size: 15 residues. CDR3 residues: CAISDGTSGGPRQFF. The CDR3 region has the DNA TGTGCCATCAGTGATGGGACTAGCGGGGGGCCAAGGCAGTTCTTC.

This rearrangement joins TRBV19 to TRBJ1-2; D uncertain. Germline V gene data show CDR1 as LNHDA and CDR2 as SQIVND (reference sequence). The CDR3 is 16 residues long. The V end was cut by 5 bases, the J end by 4 bases, with 20 bases between. The CDR3 here is CASSPKRGRTAYGYTF. The CDR3 DNA is TGTGCCAGTAGTCCTAAAAGAGGGCGGACTGCCTATGGCTACACCTTC.

This clone was detected a few times. The V gene is TRBV4-1, the J gene TRBJ2-3, with D possibly TRBD2 on 7 matching bases. The CDR3 sequence is 16 residues long. The V gene lost 4 bases and the J gene lost 0 bases, with 14 bases spanning the gap. The germline V gene encodes CDR1 MGHRA and CDR2 YSYEKL. CDR3 sequence (DNA): TGCGCCAGCAGCCCTGGTGGGGGGGCCAGCACAGATACGCAGTATTTT. It yields the protein CASSPGGGASTDTQYF.

The CDR3 loop reads CAISEGQGNTIYF. CDR3 sequence (DNA): TGTGCCATCAGTGAGGGACAGGGAAACACCATATATTTT. The gene calls are TRBV10-3 and TRBJ1-3; D is possibly TRBD1 (6 bases). The CDR3 loop spans 13 amino acids. Germline loops: CDR1 ENHRY, CDR2 SYGVKD. V lost 2 bases, J lost 4 bases, and 6 bases lay in between.

The chain carries TRBV7-2 and TRBJ2-7; D may be TRBD1 (5 bases). The V end lost 3 bases, the J end lost 4 bases, and 16 bases lay between the germline ends. The CDR3 runs to 15 residues. Germline CDR1 reads SGHTA; CDR2 reads FQGNSA. CDR3 residues: CASSLVGAISYEQYF. The DNA for the CDR3 is TGTGCCAGCAGCTTGGTAGGGGCCATATCATACGAGCAGTACTTC.

This clone was seen once. The rearrangement links TRBV11-3 to TRBJ2-2, with no clear D. V gave up 1 base and J gave up 6 bases, with 6 bases separating them. Per the germline V gene, CDR1 is SGHNT and CDR2 is YENEEA. This CDR3 comprises 13 residues. The CDR3 region has the DNA TGTGCCAGCAGCTTAGGGCCCTCCGGGGAGCTGTTTTTT. Protein product: CASSLGPSGELFF.

This chain connects TRBV19 to TRBJ1-4; 11 bases agree with TRBD1. V was pared by 5 bases and J by 8 bases, with 7 bases of the junction left unmatched. There are 15 residues in the CDR3. Germline values: CDR1 LNHDA, CDR2 SQIVND (reference sequence). The CDR3 region has the DNA TGTGCCAGTAGTCCACCGGGACAGGGGGGCGAAAAACTGTTTTTT. It is translated as CASSPPGQGGEKLFF.

This clone was picked up one time. This sequence joins TRBV5-1 and TRBJ1-1, with D hard to call. Germline V gene data show CDR1 as SGHRS and CDR2 as YFSETQ. V lost 2 bases and J lost 0, with 5 bases in between. The CDR3 loop spans 13 amino acids. In DNA form, the CDR3 reads TGCGCCAGCAGCTTCGAAATGAACACTGAAGCTTTCTTT. Its translation is CASSFEMNTEAFF.

This clone was counted a single time. This rearrangement joins TRBV5-1 to TRBJ1-3; a weak D match, TRBD1 (6 bases). Germline V gene sequence: CDR1 SGHRS, CDR2 YFSETQ. The germline V and J ends were trimmed by 4 bases and 5 bases, with 13 bases remaining between them. The CDR3 is made up of 14 amino acids. CDR3 residues: CASSPTGGRNTIYF. The CDR3 nucleotides are TGCGCCAGCAGCCCCACGGGGGGCAGAAACACCATATATTTT.

The chain has TRBV28 and TRBJ2-3; D not certain. V was shortened by 2 bases and J by 9 bases, with 18 bases between the two germline ends. CDR3 size: 15 residues. Per germline, CDR1 MDHEN and CDR2 SYDVKM. CDR3 nucleotide sequence: TGTGCCAGCAGTTTAACCCCTCTCTTTAGCAGCACGCAGTATTTT. Translated: CASSLTPLFSSTQYF.

This clone was observed once. J is TRBJ1-1 and V is TRBV5-1; perhaps TRBD1 as D (6 bases). The CDR3 is made up of 15 amino acids. The germline gives CDR1 SGHRS, CDR2 YFSETQ. V shed 2 bases and J shed 1 base, with 12 bases lying between them. The CDR3 DNA is TGCGCCAGCAGCTTCTCACCGGACAGGAACACTGAAGCTTTCTTT. It yields the protein CASSFSPDRNTEAFF. Full variable domain (rest looked up from reference TRBV5-1 and TRBJ1-1): KAGVTQTPRYLIKTRGQQVTLSCSPISGHRSVSWYQQTPGQGLQFLFEYFSETQRNKGNFPGRFSGRQFSNSRSEMNVSTLELGDSALYLCASSFSPDRNTEAFFGQGTRLTVV.

This clone was seen only a few times. J is TRBJ2-1 and V is TRBV11-2, with 9 bases lining up with TRBD1. The CDR3 covers 15 residues. Germline trimming cut 5 bases from V and 6 bases from J; bases unmatched to any gene: 8. From germline, CDR1 is SGHAT and CDR2 FQNNGV. The CDR3 protein is CASSTRRQGGNEQFF. CDR3 coding DNA: TGTGCCAGCAGCACCCGTCGACAGGGGGGCAATGAGCAGTTCTTC.